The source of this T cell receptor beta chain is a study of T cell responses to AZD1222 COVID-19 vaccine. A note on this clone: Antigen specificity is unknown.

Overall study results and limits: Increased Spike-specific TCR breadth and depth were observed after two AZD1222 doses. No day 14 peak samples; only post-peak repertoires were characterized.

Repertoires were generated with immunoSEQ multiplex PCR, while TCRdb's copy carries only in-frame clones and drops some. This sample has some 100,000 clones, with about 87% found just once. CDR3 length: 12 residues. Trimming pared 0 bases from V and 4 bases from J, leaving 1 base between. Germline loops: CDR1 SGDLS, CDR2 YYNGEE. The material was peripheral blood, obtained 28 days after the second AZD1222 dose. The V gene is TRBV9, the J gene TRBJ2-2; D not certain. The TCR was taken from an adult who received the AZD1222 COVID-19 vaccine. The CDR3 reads CASSVATGELFF. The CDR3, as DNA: TGTGCCAGCAGCGTAGCCACCGGGGAGCTGTTTTTT.